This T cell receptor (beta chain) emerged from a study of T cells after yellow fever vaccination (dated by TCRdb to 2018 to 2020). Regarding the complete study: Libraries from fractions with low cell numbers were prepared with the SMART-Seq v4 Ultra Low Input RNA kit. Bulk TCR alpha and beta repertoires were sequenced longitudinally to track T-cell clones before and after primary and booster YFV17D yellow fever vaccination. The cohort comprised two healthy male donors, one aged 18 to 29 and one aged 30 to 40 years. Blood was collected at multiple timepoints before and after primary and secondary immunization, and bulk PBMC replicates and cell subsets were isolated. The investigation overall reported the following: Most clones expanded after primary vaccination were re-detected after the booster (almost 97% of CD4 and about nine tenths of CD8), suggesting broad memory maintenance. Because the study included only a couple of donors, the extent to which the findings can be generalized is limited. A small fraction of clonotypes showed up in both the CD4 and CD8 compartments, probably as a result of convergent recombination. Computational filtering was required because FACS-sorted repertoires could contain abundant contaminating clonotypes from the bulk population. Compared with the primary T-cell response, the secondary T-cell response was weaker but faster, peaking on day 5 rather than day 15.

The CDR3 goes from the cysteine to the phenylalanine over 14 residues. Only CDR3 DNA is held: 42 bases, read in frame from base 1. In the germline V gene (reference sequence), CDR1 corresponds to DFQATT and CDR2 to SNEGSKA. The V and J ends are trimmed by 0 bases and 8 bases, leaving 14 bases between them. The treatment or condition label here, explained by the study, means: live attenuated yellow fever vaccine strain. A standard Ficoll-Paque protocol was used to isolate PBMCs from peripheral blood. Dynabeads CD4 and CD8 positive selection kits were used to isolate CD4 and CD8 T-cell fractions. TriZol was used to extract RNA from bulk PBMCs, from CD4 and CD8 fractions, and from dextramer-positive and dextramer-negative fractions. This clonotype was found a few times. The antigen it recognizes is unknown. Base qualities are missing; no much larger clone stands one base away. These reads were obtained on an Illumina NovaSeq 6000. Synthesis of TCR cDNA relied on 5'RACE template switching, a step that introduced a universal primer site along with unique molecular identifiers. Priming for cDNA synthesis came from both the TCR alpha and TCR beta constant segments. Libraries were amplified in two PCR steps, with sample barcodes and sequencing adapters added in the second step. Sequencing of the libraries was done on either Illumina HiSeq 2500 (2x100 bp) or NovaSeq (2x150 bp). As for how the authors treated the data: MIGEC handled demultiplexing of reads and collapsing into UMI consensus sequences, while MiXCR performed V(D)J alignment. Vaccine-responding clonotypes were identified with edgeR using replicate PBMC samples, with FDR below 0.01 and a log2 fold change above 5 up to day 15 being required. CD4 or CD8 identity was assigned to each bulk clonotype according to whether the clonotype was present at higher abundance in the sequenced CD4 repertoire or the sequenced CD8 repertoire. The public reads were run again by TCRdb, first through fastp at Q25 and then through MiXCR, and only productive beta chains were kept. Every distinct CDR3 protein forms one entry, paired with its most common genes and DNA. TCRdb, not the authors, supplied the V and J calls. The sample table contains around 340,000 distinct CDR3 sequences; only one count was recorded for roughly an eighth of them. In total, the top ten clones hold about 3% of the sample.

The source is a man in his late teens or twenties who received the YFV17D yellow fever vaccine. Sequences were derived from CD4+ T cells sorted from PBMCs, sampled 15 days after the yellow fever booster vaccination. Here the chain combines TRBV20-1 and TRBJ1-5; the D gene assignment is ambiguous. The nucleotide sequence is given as TGCAGTGCTAGAGATCCGGCAGGCCTGGAGCCCCAGCATTTT. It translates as CSARDPAGLEPQHF.